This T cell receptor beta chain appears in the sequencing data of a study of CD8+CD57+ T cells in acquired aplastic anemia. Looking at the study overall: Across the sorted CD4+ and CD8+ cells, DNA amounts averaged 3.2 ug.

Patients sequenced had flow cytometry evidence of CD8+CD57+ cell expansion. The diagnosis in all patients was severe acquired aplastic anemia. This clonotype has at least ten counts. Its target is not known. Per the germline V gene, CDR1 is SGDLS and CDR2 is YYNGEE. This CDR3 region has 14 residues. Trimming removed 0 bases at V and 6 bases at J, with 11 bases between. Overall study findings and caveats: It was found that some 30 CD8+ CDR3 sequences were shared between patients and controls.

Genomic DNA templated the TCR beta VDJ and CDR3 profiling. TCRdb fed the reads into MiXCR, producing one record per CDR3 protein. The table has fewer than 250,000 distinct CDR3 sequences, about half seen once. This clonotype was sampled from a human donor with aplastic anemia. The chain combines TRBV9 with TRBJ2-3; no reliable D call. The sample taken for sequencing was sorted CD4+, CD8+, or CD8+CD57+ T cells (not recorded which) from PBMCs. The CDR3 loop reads CASSVEGEADTQYF. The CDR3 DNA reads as TGTGCCAGCAGCGTAGAAGGAGAAGCGGATACGCAGTATTTT.